This T cell receptor (beta chain) was captured in a study of T cells in Graves' hyperthyroidism and ophthalmopathy. General study results and limits: Before onset, by a median of around six months, the model predicted ophthalmopathy.

What was amplified from RNA transcripts were TCR beta CDR3 regions. First-round RT-PCR with HTBI primers amplified the TCR CDR3 region. TCRdb ran MiXCR on the multiplex PCR reads and lists one entry per CDR3 protein. The repertoire holds about 610,000 distinct CDR3 sequences, with around 46% as singletons. Graves' hyperthyroidism without ophthalmopathy progression within 18 months was termed stable. Not enrolled were patients with uncontrolled infection, other autoimmune disease, pregnancy or lactation. Note on this clonotype: The antigen is undetermined.

Sequenced input: peripheral blood or thyroid tissue (not recorded which). The receptor was derived from a woman between 18 and 29 years old with Graves' hyperthyroidism.

DNA for the CDR3: TGCAGCCTTAGTACAGAGACCCAGTACTTC. Its translation: CSLSTETQYF. This chain links TRBV29-1 with TRBJ2-5; D is unresolved. The V gene's germline CDR1 is SQVTM and CDR2 ANQGSEA. Deletions cut 8 bases from V and 4 bases from J, with 8 bases between. CDR3 length equals 10 residues. Full variable domain (rest looked up from reference TRBV29-1 and TRBJ2-5): SAVISQKPSRDICQRGTSLTIQCQVDSQVTMMFWYRQQPGQSLTLIATANQGSEATYESGFVIDKFPISRPNLTFSTLTVSNMSPEDSSIYLCSLSTETQYFGPGTRLLVL.